This TCR beta chain stems from a study of shared clonotypes between healthy human individuals. Unsorted PBMC replicate PCRs drew on around 280 ng DNA, representing approximately 30,000 T cell genomes. Produced via immunoSEQ multiplex PCR; TCRdb's table is partial and in-frame only. The sample yields about half a million clones, approximately 71% seen once. Each donor was a Caucasian adult residing in Nashville, Tennessee. The study used 80 million to 100 million PBMCs per unsorted sample for genomic DNA. The CDR3 extends over 12 amino acids. Germline assignment: CDR1 GTSNPN and CDR2 SVGIG (reference sequence). In its sample, this clone was seen once.

This sequence joins TRBV30 and TRBJ2-5; D is uncertain. The J call may be incorrect, as the DNA end agrees better with TRBJ2-7. Sample: PBMCs. The TCR comes from a middle-aged woman in good health. Some clones in this sample may be carry-over from other donors' samples. The CDR3 DNA reads as TGTGCCTGGAACGAGAACCCCTACGAGCAGTACTTC. It encodes CAWNENPYEQYF.